The 21 T cell receptor beta chains listed next were all sequenced from one sample in a study of T-cell memory formation after mild COVID-19. TCRdb ran MiXCR on the 5' RACE reads and lists one entry per CDR3 protein. The table records 240,000 or so distinct CDR3 sequences, 7.5% to 10% of them present only once. The sample consisted of PBMCs or a T cell subset sorted from them (not recorded which). The source is a man aged 18 to 29 who had mild COVID-19 (a few samples of this study predate the infection). Cell type and time point are not known.

The genes are TRBV30 and TRBJ2-3; the match to TRBD1 covers 7 bases. CDR1 GTSNPN and CDR2 SVGIG come from the germline V gene (reference sequence). This CDR3 has 15 amino acids. J gave up 0 bases and V 5 bases, and 8 bases lay outside the gene matches. The CDR3 is CAWEGTEASTDTQYF. For the CDR3, the DNA is TGTGCCTGGGAAGGGACAGAAGCTAGCACAGATACGCAGTATTTT.

This clonotype is medium-sized in the sample. V usage is TRBV12-3 or TRBV12-4 and J usage is TRBJ1-1, with D unresolved. This CDR3 is built from 13 residues. V lost 6 bases to trimming and J lost 0 bases, with 8 bases between them. CDR3 amino acids: CASRKKMNTEAFF. The CDR3 DNA reads TGTGCCAGCAGGAAAAAAATGAACACTGAAGCTTTCTTT.

This clonotype was counted at least ten times. The chain is built from TRBV5-1 and TRBJ2-2; D not resolved. V lost 2 bases to trimming and J lost 5 bases, with 7 bases between them. Germline V gene lookup returns CDR1 SGHRS and CDR2 YFSETQ. This CDR3 is 13 amino acids long. The CDR3 loop is CASSFVGTGELFF. The CDR3 bases are TGCGCCAGCAGCTTCGTGGGAACCGGGGAGCTGTTTTTT.

This clonotype was detected many times. The V gene is TRBV18, the J gene TRBJ1-5, with a possible D match to TRBD1 (6 bases). Trimming left V 4 bases short and J 6 bases short, with 16 bases between. Germline values: CDR1 KGHSH, CDR2 LQKENI. This CDR3 region has 15 residues. Here the CDR3 DNA reads TGTGCCAGCTCACAACGGGGGGCAGTTCGTCAGCCCCAGCATTTT. The encoded protein is CASSQRGAVRQPQHF.

This clonotype was counted between two and nine times. This chain connects TRBV24-1 to TRBJ2-3; 8 nucleotides agree with TRBD1. This CDR3 contains 18 residues. J lost 0 bases, V lost 4 bases, and 11 bases had no gene match. CDR1 KGHDR and CDR2 SFDVKD come from the germline V gene. The CDR3 DNA reads as TGTGCCACCAGTGAACCCCCTGGACAGGGCCGGAGCACAGATACGCAGTATTTT. It yields the protein CATSEPPGQGRSTDTQYF.

This chain connects TRBV6-2 or TRBV6-3 to TRBJ1-5; TRBD1 might be the D (5 bases). The CDR3 is 16 amino acids. The V gene's germline CDR1 is MNHEY and CDR2 SVGEGT. V was shortened by 5 bases and J by 0 bases, with 14 bases between the two germline ends. For the CDR3, the DNA is TGTGCCAGCAGTCACCTCCAAAGGGGTAGCAATCAGCCCCAGCATTTT. Translating gives CASSHLQRGSNQPQHF.

This clonotype was found a few times. The chain joins TRBV7-3 to TRBJ2-5, with 8 bases identical to TRBD2. Germline V gene lookup returns CDR1 SGHTA and CDR2 FQGTGA. This CDR3 is built from 14 residues. V shed 6 bases, J shed 4 bases, and the junction held 7 bases outside the gene matches. CDR3 in DNA: TGTGCCAGCAGTTCCGCGGGGGGCCTAGAGACCCAGTACTTC. This codes for CASSSAGGLETQYF. The complete variable domain, with remaining parts taken from reference TRBV7-3 and TRBJ2-5, reads GAGVSQTPSNKVTEKGKYVELRCDPISGHTALYWYRQSLGQGPEFLIYFQGTGAADDSGLPNDRFFAVRPEGSVSTLKIQRTERGDSAVYLCASSSAGGLETQYFGPGTRLLVL.

This clonotype was recorded at least ten times. CDR3 protein: CASSFSGYQETQYF. CDR3 in DNA: TGCGCCAGCAGCTTCTCGGGGTACCAAGAGACCCAGTACTTC. The rearrangement joins TRBV5-1 to TRBJ2-5, with TRBD2 as a possible D gene (5 bases). Trimming removed 2 bases from V and 0 bases from J, with 8 bases in between. The germline gives CDR1 SGHRS, CDR2 YFSETQ. The CDR3 covers 14 residues.

This clonotype was detected only a few times. This chain links TRBV7-8 with TRBJ1-1, with D hard to call. Trimming pared 1 base from V and 5 bases from J, leaving 11 bases between. The CDR3 is 14 amino acids. Germline CDR1 is SGHVS and CDR2 is FQNEAQ. The CDR3 sequence: CASSLGSGSTEAFF. The CDR3 DNA sequence: TGTGCCAGCAGCTTAGGATCCGGGAGTACTGAAGCTTTCTTT.

In this sample, this clonotype turned up many times. V usage is TRBV7-2 and J usage is TRBJ2-1, with 12 positions matching TRBD2. The V segment lost 4 bases and the J segment 6 bases; nucleotides outside the gene matches: 4. This CDR3 region has 15 residues. Germline CDR1 is SGHTA and CDR2 is FQGNSA. The chain's CDR3 is CASSWTSGVSNEQFF. As DNA, the CDR3 is TGTGCCAGCAGCTGGACTAGCGGGGTGTCCAATGAGCAGTTCTTC. Complete variable domain (other parts from reference TRBV7-2 and TRBJ2-1): GAGVSQSPSNKVTEKGKDVELRCDPISGHTALYWYRQSLGQGLEFLIYFQGNSAPDKSGLPSDRFSAERTGGSVSTLTIQRTQQEDSAVYLCASSWTSGVSNEQFFGPGTRLTVL.

The CDR3 DNA reads as TGTGCCAGCAGCCCTCCGGGATCGGAAGCTTTCTTT. Residues: CASSPPGSEAFF. The V call is TRBV7-2, the J call TRBJ1-1; D gene ambiguous. This CDR3 has 12 amino acids. Per the germline V gene, CDR1 is SGHTA and CDR2 is FQGNSA. Trimming left V 5 bases short and J 8 bases short, with 12 bases between.

The J gene is TRBJ2-7, the V gene TRBV4-3; D call uncertain. The CDR3 sequence is 14 residues long. Germline values: CDR1 LGHNA, CDR2 YSLEER. Trimming left V 1 base short and J 3 bases short, with 10 bases between. The CDR3 reads CASSQGTNLYEQYF. The DNA for the CDR3 is TGCGCCAGCAGCCAAGGTACAAACCTCTACGAGCAGTACTTC.

The sample holds many counts of this clonotype. This chain connects TRBV7-3 to TRBJ2-3; TRBD1 matches 12 bases. V was pared by 5 bases and J by 4 bases, with 1 base of the junction left unmatched. Germline V gene sequence: CDR1 SGHTA, CDR2 FQGTGA. The CDR3 has 14 amino acids. The CDR3 DNA reads as TGTGCCAGCAGCGGGACAGGGGGCTCAGATACGCAGTATTTT. Its protein is CASSGTGGSDTQYF.

This clonotype appeared a few times. Germline and junction disagree at one end, which may indicate a read error. This sequence joins TRBV20-1 and TRBJ2-7, with a weak D call TRBD1 (6 bases). This CDR3 spans 13 amino acids. Per the germline V gene, CDR1 is DFQATT and CDR2 is SNEGSKA (reference sequence). DNA of the CDR3: TGCAGTGCGAGGACAGCCGTCTCCTACGACCAGTACTTC. It is translated as CSARTAVSYDQYF.

This sequence joins TRBV6-2 or TRBV6-3 and TRBJ2-1; 8 bases are shared with TRBD2. Germline-derived CDR1 and CDR2 are MNHEY and SVGEGT. With 5 bases clipped from V and 8 bases from J, the junction kept 11 bases outside the gene matches. The CDR3 totals 15 residues. CDR3 residues: CASSPPGLGRDEQFF. DNA of the CDR3: TGTGCCAGCAGTCCCCCGGGACTAGGCAGAGATGAGCAGTTCTTC.

This clonotype was seen only a few times. V and J are TRBV10-2 and TRBJ2-1, with TRBD2 matching 10 bases. Per the germline V gene, CDR1 is WSHSY and CDR2 is SAAADI. The J segment lost 7 bases and the V segment lost 8 bases, leaving 2 bases of the junction unmatched. The CDR3 runs to 12 residues. CDR3 in amino acids: CASGLAENEQFF. CDR3 sequence (DNA): TGCGCCAGCGGACTAGCGGAAAATGAGCAGTTCTTC.

The chain employs TRBV9 and TRBJ2-5; weak D call: TRBD2 (6 bases). The V gene's germline CDR1 is SGDLS and CDR2 YYNGEE. The CDR3 contains 15 residues. V lost 4 bases and J lost 5, with 18 bases in between. The CDR3 bases are TGTGCCAGCAGCACGGGACTCCAAGACGAGGAGACCCAGTACTTC. Its protein is CASSTGLQDEETQYF.

The rearrangement uses TRBV20-1 and TRBJ2-2; perhaps D is TRBD1 or TRBD2 (6 bases each). CDR1 and CDR2 (germline): DFQATT, SNEGSKA (reference sequence). There are 14 residues in the CDR3. V was shortened by 7 bases and J by 0 bases, with 12 bases between the two germline ends. The CDR3 reads CSVTGGANTGELFF. CDR3 sequence (DNA): TGCAGTGTGACCGGGGGCGCGAACACCGGGGAGCTGTTTTTT.

The gene calls are TRBV18 and TRBJ2-5, with D unresolved. CDR1 is KGHSH and CDR2 is LQKENI in the germline V gene. Deletions cut 3 bases from V and 4 bases from J, with 9 bases between. CDR3 length equals 13 residues. The CDR3 DNA follows: TGTGCCAGCTCACCGGAAGTAAGAGAGACCCAGTACTTC. It codes for CASSPEVRETQYF. Full variable domain (missing parts from reference TRBV18 and TRBJ2-5): NAGVMQNPRHLVRRRGQEARLRCSPMKGHSHVYWYRQLPEEGLKFMVYLQKENIIDESGMPKERFSAEFPKEGPSILRIQQVVRGDSAAYFCASSPEVRETQYFGPGTRLLVL.

This clonotype was seen at least ten times. The V gene is TRBV5-4, the J gene TRBJ1-6; tentative D call: TRBD1 (5 bases). The CDR3 covers 16 residues. Germline CDR1 SGHNT, CDR2 YYREEE (reference sequence). The V gene lost 2 bases and the J gene lost 5 bases, with 14 bases spanning the gap. CDR3 in amino acids: CASSLFGARNNSPLHF. The CDR3 DNA follows: TGTGCCAGCAGCTTATTTGGGGCCCGGAATAATTCACCCCTCCACTTT.

The chain links TRBV3-1 to TRBJ2-1, with D unresolved. This CDR3 region has 15 residues. Trimming left V 3 bases short and J 6 bases short, with 15 bases between. In germline, CDR1 is LGHDT, CDR2 YNNKEL (reference sequence). CDR3 region: CASSHTTAQSNEQFF. In nucleotides, the CDR3 is TGTGCCAGCAGCCACACCACAGCGCAAAGCAATGAGCAGTTCTTC.